This TCR beta chain was sequenced during a study of cytomegalovirus exposure and HLA in healthy donors (dated by TCRdb to 2015 to 2018). Study-wide context: An earlier analysis of approximately 590 of the donors reported roughly 300 Gb of sequence data and 120 million or so unique TCR beta sequences from 190 million or so T cells. Around 320 gigabases of sequencing data and 78 million or so unique TCR sequences were included in an early release covering roughly 600 HLA-typed donors. All discovery cohort repertoires had been generated on a single sequencing platform. In an earlier analysis of 500 to 650 of the donors, high-throughput TCR beta sequencing was used to judge whether each TCR beta V gene segment behaved as functional or pseudogenic. HLA typing covered class I and class II loci at four-digit resolution. Genome-wide SNP genotypes for about 55% of the roughly 670 donors were used in a later genetic analysis, which treated that subset as a discovery cohort. In addition to the first cohort of 650 to 800 subjects, a separate validation cohort of approximately 130 different subjects was used. Donor age, sex, ethnicity and CMV serostatus were collected together with the repertoire data. On average, 235,054 unique TCR beta nucleotide sequences were sequenced per donor among more than 350 genotyped donors of the cohort, with approximately 18% of those sequences being non-productive. The later analysis used no new phenotypic data to find candidate immune exposures, relying instead on TCR beta sequences and their occurrence across donors. Of the roughly 390 genotyped donors, roughly 80% fell in the genetic ancestry cluster associated with self-reported Caucasian donors. Typing coverage varied by locus: 629-630 donors for A, B, C, DRB1 and DQB1; 522 for DQA1; approximately 570 for DPA1; 450 to 480 for DPB1. To predict cytomegalovirus infection status, the study brought together high-throughput TCR immunosequencing, statistical association of individual TCRs with disease status, and machine learning. The study was designed to test whether signatures of past pathogen exposure could be identified by cataloging public T cell receptors. To study patterns of TCR occurrence, a later analysis re-analyzed previously published TCR beta repertoires from around 700 donors and added high-resolution HLA genotyping. A handful of DR-DQ haplotypes were treated as single units for association and clustering because of strong linkage in the cohort. The study profiled the T cell repertoires of 500 to 800 subjects by immunosequencing and related them to cytomegalovirus serostatus. Results and caveats for the whole study, not just this receptor: CMV serostatus was the only immune exposure information available for the cohort. In both the original and validation cohorts, the classifier was reported to diagnose cytomegalovirus status with high specificity and sensitivity. In an earlier analysis of around 500 of the donors, most TCR beta V segments appeared in productive rearrangements about 87% or about 30% of the time, broadly matching IMGT annotations. In a later analysis, the rate of TCR association differed among HLA loci, with DRB1 alleles having the most associated TCRs and HLA-C alleles having the fewest. An association between a missense DCLRE1C variant and V-gene and J-gene trimming of TCR beta chains was found in a later genetic analysis and replicated in an independent cohort. A further reported finding was that TCR beta sequences accurately predicted the HLA-A and HLA-B alleles for most subjects in the first cohort. In a later analysis, HLA-associated TCR beta chains showed more clonal expansion and lower generation probabilities than non-associated chains that were equally common. Strong co-occurrence of HLA alleles, especially DR and DQ, made assigning TCR associations to individual alleles difficult. At a false discovery rate of 0.05, a later analysis linked approximately 18,000 TCR beta sequences to specific HLA alleles. The earlier analysis of about 600 of the donors excluded 15 to 20 rarely observed V segments, including chromosome 9 orphons, because counts were too low. Because the 87-base-pair reads could not distinguish some IMGT-functional V segments, including TRBV6-2 and TRBV6-3, those segments were excluded. Most TCR sequences were observed very rarely across donors, whereas some public TCRs were present in many individuals. The authors suggested that the approach could potentially be extended to other disease states and immunological phenotypes. A few of the identified cytomegalovirus-associated TCR beta chains were confirmed in vitro to be specific for cytomegalovirus antigens. A group of highly shared sequence variants was considered likely to be a technical artifact of the sequencing pipeline. In a later analysis, most CMV-associated TCR beta chains were found to appear HLA-restricted, with HLA associations seemingly driven largely by CMV exposure. A later analysis reported that several top co-occurrence clusters appeared linked to parvovirus B19, influenza, CMV and Epstein-Barr virus. Because HLA typing was unavailable for some donors at each locus, only the typed subset was used in association tests. The presence/absence analyses assumed that sequencing depth was roughly uniform across donors, and that assumption may not be true. In the study, 150 to 200 TCR beta chains were listed as associated with cytomegalovirus. The cohort was sequenced for TCR beta chains only, and without alpha or paired-chain data the features that could be detected were limited. Correlated functional status among segregating V segments might reflect linkage disequilibrium, but an unknown experimental factor could not be ruled out. Compared with the approximately 720-donor mean, donors in an Asian-associated ancestry cluster had fewer N-insertions in productive TCRs, according to a later genetic analysis.

The CDR3, cysteine through phenylalanine, is 15 amino acids long. Only the CDR3 DNA stays, 45 bases, in frame from base 1. CDR1 and CDR2 (PRHDT, FYEKMQ) derive from the germline V gene (reference sequence). V loses 5 bases at its end and J loses 4 bases; junction bases beyond the gene matches: 6. In total, more than 500 healthy bone marrow donors made up the cohort. At the time of sampling, all cohort members were nominally healthy, though unrecorded immune exposures were likely present. The donor tested CMV seronegative, placing the donor among the roughly 400 seronegative members of the cohort. A peripheral blood sample was provided by each donor, and peripheral blood mononuclear cells were used for TCR beta sequencing. Genomic DNA was extracted from the blood cell samples with the Qiagen DNeasy Blood Extraction Kit. A remark on this clone: The antigen this receptor binds is unknown. Nothing much larger sits one base from this clone, and base qualities are not available.

The library came from the immunoSEQ multiplex PCR assay. For the multiplex PCR, a mixture combining 60 forward primers for TCR Vbeta segments and 13 reverse primers for TCR Jbeta segments was used. Amplification of the CDR3 region of rearranged TCR beta genes was performed with a multiplex PCR assay on genomic DNA. Amplified TCR beta libraries were sequenced as 87-base-pair reads on the Illumina HiSeq System. Under the source paper's analysis protocol: A later analysis counted tens of millions of unique TCR beta chains across the 666 repertoires, and some 11 million of these chains were shared by at least two donors. Raw reads were error-corrected and collapsed into unique sequences by a nearest-neighbor algorithm in which closely related sequences were merged to remove PCR and sequencing errors. To assign V, D and J gene segments, CDR3 sequences were aligned to IMGT reference sequences. For a sequence to be retained, a match of at least six nucleotides to both a V gene segment and a J gene segment was required. Rearrangements were classified as productive when the CDR3 lacked stop codons and remained in frame with V and J, and all other rearrangements were classified as non-productive. CDR3 was defined according to IMGT convention as the region running from the second conserved V-encoded cysteine to the conserved J-encoded phenylalanine. The earlier analysis of 587 of the donors excluded sequences that lacked an unambiguous match to a single V gene segment. An earlier analysis of a few hundred of the donors classified V segments as functional when productive rearrangements were above 56.7% and as segregating when the standard deviation between donors was above 5%. A statistical classification framework was developed to diagnose cytomegalovirus status using the catalog of TCR beta chain sequences. In a later analysis, V and J genes were assigned by comparing TCR nucleotide sequences against IMGT/GENE-DB human TR gene sequences. In a later analysis, CDR3 sequences and most-parsimonious VDJ recombination scenarios were assigned using the TCRdist pipeline. In a later analysis, each TCR beta chain was defined by its CDR3 amino acid sequence together with its V-gene family, and reads lacking a unique V-gene family were excluded. In a later analysis, around 650 highly shared, low-generation-probability nucleotide sequences were removed to address suspected cross-contamination and a sequencing artifact. In a later analysis, a clonal expansion index for each public chain was calculated from normalized within-repertoire ranks of inferred template counts. Generation probabilities in a later analysis came from a VDJ recombination model fitted to out-of-frame rearrangements, and those results were checked against IGoR. In a later analysis, hypergeometric tests were used to score TCR-TCR, TCR-HLA and TCR-CMV co-occurrence, with a repertoire-size bias correction applied to TCR pairs. A later analysis estimated false discovery rates by permuting HLA or CMV assignments 20 times. In a later analysis, co-occurring TCRs were grouped using DBSCAN, and TCRdist sequence similarity was added for clustering within HLA-allele-positive subsets. Co-occurrence clustering excluded repertoires with fewer than 30,000 or more than 120,000 public chains, plus five with anomalous nucleotide sharing. The table comes from immuneACCESS by way of TCRdb, which keeps in-frame sequences with V and J called. Part of the clones is missing from these tables; in studies checked, under half for an unresolved V gene and the rest for unknown reasons. That table furnishes V, J and clone size, whereas the DNA furnished D and trimming. The sample table lists around 190,000 clones, roughly 80% of them with a count of one. The ten largest clonotypes hold approximately 5.1% of the sample.

Sequenced material: PBMCs. This TCR was recovered from a man in his forties or fifties in good health and CMV-seronegative. The sequence joins TRBV13 to TRBJ1-4; TRBD1 agrees with 8 junctional bases. The DNA sequence is as follows: TGTGCCAGCAGCCAGGGGGCGGGGAATAATGAAAAACTGTTTTTT. Its protein is CASSQGAGNNEKLFF.